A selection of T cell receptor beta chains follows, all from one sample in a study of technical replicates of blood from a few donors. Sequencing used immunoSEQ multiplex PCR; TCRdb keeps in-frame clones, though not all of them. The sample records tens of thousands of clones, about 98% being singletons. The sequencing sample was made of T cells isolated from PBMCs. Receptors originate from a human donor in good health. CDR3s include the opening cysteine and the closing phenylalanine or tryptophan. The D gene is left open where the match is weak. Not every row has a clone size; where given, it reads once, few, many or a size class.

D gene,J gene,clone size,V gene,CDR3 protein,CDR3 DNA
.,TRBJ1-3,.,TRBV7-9,CASSSTVSSGNTIYF,TGTGCCAGCAGCTCCACAGTGAGCTCTGGAAACACCATATATTTT
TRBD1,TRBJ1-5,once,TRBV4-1,CASSQGNRGGRDQPQHF,TGCGCCAGCAGCCAAGGAAACAGGGGAGGTCGGGATCAGCCCCAGCATTTT
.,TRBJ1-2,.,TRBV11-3,CASSSSAGAFYGYTF,TGTGCCAGCAGCAGCTCGGCGGGGGCTTTCTATGGCTACACCTTC
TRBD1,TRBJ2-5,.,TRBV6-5,CASSLDRGRIETQYF,TGTGCCAGCAGTTTGGACAGGGGGCGGATAGAGACCCAGTACTTC
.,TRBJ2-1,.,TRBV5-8,CASSRARVALYNEQFF,TGTGCCAGCAGCCGCGCCAGGGTGGCCCTCTACAATGAGCAGTTCTTC
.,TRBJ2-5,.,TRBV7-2,CASSLIRDQETQYF,TGTGCCAGCAGCTTAATCAGGGACCAAGAGACCCAGTACTTC
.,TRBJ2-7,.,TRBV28,CGQKGHPYEQYF,TGTGGGCAGAAGGGGCACCCCTACGAGCAGTACTTC
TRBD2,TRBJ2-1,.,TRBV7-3,CASSLIPSGSGGSYNEQFF,TGTGCCAGCAGCTTAATCCCTAGCGGGTCGGGCGGATCCTACAATGAGCAGTTCTTC
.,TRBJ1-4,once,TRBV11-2,CASSLTSTADEKLFF,TGTGCCAGCAGCTTAACTTCCACAGCAGATGAAAAACTGTTTTTT
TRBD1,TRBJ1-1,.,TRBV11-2,CASSPDRAITEAFF,TGTGCCAGCAGCCCCGACAGGGCTATCACTGAAGCTTTCTTT
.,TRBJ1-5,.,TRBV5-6,CASSERLSSNQPQHF,TGTGCCAGCAGCGAAAGACTCTCTAGCAATCAGCCCCAGCATTTT
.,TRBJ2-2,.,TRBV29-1,CSVREIGDTGELFF,TGCAGCGTTAGAGAGATCGGGGACACCGGGGAGCTGTTTTTT
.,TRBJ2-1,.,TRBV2,CASSEAGPSVYNEQFF,TGTGCCAGCAGTGAAGCAGGGCCTAGCGTGTACAATGAGCAGTTCTTC
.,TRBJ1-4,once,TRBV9,CASSVAPMSEKLFF,TGTGCCAGCAGCGTAGCCCCCATGAGTGAAAAACTGTTTTTT
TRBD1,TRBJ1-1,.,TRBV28,CASSSTGGRLATSTEAFF,TGTGCCAGCAGTTCGACAGGGGGAAGGCTGGCCACGTCCACTGAAGCTTTCTTT
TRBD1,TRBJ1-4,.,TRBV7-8,CASSLALKDRGRNSTNEKLFF,TGTGCCAGCAGCTTAGCGCTCAAGGACAGGGGCAGAAATTCAACTAATGAAAAACTGTTTTTT
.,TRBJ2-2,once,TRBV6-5,CASTTDSQHTGELFF,TGTGCCAGCACTACCGACAGCCAGCACACCGGGGAGCTGTTTTTT
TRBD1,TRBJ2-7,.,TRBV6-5,CASSPWTGYSYEQYF,TGTGCCAGCAGCCCCTGGACAGGGTATTCCTACGAGCAGTACTTC
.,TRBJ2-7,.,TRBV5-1,CASSPRGADYEQYF,TGCGCCAGCAGCCCCCGGGGAGCCGATTACGAGCAGTACTTC
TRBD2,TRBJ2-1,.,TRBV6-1,CASSDWAGGGNEQFF,TGTGCCAGCAGTGATTGGGCGGGAGGGGGCAATGAGCAGTTCTTC
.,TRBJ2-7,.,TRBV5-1,CASSMEGEYEQYF,TGCGCCAGCAGCATGGAGGGAGAGTACGAGCAGTACTTC
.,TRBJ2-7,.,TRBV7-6,CASSLGSGSETYEQYF,TGTGCCAGCAGCTTAGGAAGCGGCAGTGAGACTTACGAGCAGTACTTC
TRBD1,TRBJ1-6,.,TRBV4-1,CASSQEEEQGARIASPLHF,TGCGCCAGCAGCCAAGAGGAAGAACAGGGGGCAAGAATAGCGTCACCCCTCCACTTT
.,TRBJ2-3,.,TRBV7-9,CASSLDRTTDTQYF,TGTGCCAGCAGCTTAGACAGGACCACAGATACGCAGTATTTT